The entry below gives a single TCR beta chain sequence along with its context. A junction boundary mismatches the germline segment, possibly from a read error. The entry originates in a study of cytomegalovirus exposure and HLA in healthy donors. Repertoires were generated with immunoSEQ multiplex PCR, while TCRdb's copy carries only in-frame clones and drops some. The sample carries some 110,000 clones, 86% recorded once. The source is a man between 18 and 29 years old in good health and CMV-seronegative. The sample comprised PBMCs.

CDR3 loop: CASTLGQGSFSPLHF. The CDR3 bases are TGCGCCAGCACCTTGGGACAGGGATCATTCTCACCCCTCCACTTT. The chain carries TRBV5-1 and TRBJ1-6; TRBD1 agrees at 9 bases. Germline assignment: CDR1 SGHRS and CDR2 YFSETQ. The CDR3 runs 15 residues. Together with reference TRBV5-1 and TRBJ1-6, the CDR3 gives the full variable domain: KAGVTQTPRYLIKTRGQQVTLSCSPISGHRSVSWYQQTPGQGLQFLFEYFSETQRNKGNFPGRFSGRQFSNSRSEMNVSTLELGDSALYLCASTLGQGSFSPLHFGNGTRLTVT.